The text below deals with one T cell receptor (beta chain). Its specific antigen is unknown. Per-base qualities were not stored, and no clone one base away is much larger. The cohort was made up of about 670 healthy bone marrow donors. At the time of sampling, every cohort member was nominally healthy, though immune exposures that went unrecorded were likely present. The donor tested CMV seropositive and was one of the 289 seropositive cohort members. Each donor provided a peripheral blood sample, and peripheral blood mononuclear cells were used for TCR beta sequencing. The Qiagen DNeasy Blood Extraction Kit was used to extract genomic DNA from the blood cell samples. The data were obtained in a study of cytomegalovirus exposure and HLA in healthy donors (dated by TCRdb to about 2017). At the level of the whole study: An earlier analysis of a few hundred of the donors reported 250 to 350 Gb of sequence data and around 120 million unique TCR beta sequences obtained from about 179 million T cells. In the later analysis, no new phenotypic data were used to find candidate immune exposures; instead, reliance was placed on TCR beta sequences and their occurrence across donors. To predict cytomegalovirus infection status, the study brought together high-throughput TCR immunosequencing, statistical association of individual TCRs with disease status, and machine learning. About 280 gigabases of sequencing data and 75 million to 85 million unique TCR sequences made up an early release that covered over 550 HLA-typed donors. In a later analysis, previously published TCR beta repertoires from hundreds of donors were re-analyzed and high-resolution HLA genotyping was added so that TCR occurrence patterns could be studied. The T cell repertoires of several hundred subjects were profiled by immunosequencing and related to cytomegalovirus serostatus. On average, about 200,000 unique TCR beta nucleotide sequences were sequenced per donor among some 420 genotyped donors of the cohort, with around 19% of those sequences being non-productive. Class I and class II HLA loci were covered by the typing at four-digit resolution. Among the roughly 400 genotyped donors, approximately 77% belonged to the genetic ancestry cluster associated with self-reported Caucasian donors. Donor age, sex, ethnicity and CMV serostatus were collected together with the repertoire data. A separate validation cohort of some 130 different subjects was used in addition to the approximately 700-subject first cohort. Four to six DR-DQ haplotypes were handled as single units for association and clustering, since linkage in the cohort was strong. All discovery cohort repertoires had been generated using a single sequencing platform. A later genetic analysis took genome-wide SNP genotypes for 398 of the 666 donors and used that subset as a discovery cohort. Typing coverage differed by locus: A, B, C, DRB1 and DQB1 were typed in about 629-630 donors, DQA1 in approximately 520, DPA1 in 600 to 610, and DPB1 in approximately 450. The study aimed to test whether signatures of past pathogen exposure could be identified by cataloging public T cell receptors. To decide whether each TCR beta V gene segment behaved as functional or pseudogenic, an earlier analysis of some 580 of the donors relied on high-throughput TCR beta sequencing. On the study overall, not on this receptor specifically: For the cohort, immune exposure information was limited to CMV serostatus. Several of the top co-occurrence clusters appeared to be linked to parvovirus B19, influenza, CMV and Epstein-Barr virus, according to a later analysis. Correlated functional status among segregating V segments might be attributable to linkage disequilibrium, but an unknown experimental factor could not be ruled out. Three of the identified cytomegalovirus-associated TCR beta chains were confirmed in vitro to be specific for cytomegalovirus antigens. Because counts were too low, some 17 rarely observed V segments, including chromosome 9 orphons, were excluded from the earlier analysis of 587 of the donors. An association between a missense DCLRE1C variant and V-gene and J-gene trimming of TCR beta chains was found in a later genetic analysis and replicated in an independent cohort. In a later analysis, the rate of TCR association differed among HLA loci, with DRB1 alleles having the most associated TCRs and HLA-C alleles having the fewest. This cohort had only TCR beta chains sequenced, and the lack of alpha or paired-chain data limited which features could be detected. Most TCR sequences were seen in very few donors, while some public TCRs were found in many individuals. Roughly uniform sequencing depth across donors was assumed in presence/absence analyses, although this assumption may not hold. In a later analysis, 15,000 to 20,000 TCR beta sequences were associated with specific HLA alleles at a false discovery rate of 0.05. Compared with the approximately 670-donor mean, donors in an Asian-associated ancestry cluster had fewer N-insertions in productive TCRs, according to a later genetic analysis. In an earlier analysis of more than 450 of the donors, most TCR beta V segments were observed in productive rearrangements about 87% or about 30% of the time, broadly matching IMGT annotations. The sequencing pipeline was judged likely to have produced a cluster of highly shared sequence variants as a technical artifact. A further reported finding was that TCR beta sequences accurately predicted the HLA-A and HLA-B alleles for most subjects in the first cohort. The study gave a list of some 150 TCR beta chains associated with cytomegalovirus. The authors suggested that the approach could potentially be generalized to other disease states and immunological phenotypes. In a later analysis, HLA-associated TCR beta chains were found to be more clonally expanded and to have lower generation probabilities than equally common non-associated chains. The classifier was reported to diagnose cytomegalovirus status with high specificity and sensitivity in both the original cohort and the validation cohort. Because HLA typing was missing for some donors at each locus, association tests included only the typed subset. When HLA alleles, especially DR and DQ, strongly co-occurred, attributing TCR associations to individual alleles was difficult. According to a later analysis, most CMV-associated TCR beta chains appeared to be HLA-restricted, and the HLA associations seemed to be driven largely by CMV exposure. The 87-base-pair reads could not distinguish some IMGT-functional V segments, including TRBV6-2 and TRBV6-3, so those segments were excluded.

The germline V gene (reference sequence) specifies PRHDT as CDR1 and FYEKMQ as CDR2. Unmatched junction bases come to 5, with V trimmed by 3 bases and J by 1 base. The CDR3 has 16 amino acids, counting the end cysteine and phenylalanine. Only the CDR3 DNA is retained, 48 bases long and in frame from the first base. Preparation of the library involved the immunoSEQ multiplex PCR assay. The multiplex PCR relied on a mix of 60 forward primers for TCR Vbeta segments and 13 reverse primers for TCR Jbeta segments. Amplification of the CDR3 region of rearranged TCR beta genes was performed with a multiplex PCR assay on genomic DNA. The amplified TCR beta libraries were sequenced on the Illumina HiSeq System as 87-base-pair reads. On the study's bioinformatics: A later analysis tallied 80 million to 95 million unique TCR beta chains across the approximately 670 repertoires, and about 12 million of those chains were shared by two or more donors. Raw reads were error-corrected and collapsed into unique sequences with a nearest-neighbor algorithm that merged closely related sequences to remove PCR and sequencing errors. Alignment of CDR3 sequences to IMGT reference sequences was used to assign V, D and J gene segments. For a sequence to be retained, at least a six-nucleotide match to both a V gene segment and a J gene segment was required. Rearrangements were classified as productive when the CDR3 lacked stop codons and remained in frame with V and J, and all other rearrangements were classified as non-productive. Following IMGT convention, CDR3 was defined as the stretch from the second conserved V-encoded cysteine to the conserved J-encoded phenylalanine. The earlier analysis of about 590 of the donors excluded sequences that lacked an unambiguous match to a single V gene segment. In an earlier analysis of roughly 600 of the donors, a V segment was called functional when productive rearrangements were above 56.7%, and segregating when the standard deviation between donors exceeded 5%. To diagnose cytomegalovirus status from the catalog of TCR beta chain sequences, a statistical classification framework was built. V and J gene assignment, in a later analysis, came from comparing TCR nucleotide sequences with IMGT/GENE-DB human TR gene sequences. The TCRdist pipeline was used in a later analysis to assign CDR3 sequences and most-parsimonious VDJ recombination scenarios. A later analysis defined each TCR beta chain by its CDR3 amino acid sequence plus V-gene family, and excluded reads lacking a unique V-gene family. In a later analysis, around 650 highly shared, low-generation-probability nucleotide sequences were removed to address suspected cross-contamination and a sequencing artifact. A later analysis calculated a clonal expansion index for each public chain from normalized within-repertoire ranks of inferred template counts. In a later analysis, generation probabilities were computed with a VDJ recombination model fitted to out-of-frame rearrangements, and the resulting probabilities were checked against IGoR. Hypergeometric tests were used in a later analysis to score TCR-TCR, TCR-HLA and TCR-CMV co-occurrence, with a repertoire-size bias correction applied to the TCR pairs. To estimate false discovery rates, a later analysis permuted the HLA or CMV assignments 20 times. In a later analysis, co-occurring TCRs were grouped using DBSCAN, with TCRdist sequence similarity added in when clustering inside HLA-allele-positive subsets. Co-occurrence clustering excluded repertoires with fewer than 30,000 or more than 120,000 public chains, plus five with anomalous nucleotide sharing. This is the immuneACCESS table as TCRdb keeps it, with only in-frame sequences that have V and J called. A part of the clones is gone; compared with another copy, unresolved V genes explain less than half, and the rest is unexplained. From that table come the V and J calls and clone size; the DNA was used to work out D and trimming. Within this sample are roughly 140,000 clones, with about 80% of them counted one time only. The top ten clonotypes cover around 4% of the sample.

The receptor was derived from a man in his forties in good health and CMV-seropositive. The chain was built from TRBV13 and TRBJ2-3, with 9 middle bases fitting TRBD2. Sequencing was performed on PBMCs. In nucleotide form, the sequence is TGTGCCAGCAGCTTCCAAGCGGGAGGCGGCACAGATACGCAGTATTTT. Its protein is CASSFQAGGGTDTQYF.